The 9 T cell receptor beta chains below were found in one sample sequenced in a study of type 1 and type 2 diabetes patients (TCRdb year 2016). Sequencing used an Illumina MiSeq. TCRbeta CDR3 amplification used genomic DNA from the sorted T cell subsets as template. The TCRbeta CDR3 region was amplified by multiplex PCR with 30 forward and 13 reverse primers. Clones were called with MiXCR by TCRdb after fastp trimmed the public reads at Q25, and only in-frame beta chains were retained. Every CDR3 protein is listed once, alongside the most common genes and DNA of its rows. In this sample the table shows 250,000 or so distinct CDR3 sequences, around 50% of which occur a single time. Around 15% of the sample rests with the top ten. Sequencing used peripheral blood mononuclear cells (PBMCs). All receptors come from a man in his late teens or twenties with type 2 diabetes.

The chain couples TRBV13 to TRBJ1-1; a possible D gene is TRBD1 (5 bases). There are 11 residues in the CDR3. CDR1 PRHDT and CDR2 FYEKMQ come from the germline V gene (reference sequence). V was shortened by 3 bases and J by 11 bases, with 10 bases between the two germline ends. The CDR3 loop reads CASSFGGEAFF. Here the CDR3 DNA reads TGTGCCAGCAGCTTTGGGGGTGAGGCTTTCTTT. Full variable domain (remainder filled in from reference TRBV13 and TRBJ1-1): AAGVIQSPRHLIKEKRETATLKCYPIPRHDTVYWYQQGPGQDPQFLISFYEKMQSDKGSIPDRFSAQQFSDYHSELNMSSLELGDSALYFCASSFGGEAFFGQGTRLTVV.

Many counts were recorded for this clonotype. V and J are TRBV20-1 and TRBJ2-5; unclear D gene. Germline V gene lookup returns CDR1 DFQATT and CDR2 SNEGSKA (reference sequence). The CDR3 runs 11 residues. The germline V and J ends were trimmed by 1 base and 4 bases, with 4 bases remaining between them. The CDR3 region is CSARVGETQYF. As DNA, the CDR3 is TGCAGTGCTAGAGTAGGAGAGACCCAGTACTTC.

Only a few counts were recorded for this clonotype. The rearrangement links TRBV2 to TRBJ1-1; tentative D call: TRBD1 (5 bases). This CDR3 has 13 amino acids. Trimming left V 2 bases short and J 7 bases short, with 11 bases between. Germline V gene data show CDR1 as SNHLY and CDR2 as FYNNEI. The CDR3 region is CASSESTAGEAFF. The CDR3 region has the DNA TGTGCCAGCAGTGAATCGACAGCCGGTGAAGCTTTCTTT.

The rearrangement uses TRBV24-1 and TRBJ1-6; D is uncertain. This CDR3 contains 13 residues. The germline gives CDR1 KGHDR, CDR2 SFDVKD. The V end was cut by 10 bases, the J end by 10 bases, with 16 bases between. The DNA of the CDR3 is TGTGCCACTAAGGACCAAAAGATATCACCCCTCCACTTT. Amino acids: CATKDQKISPLHF.

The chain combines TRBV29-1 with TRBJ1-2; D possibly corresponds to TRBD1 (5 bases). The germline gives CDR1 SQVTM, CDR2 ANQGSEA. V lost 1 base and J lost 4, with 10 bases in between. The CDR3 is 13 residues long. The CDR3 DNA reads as TGCAGCGTTGAAGCAGGCGGGACCTATGGCTACACCTTC. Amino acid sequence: CSVEAGGTYGYTF. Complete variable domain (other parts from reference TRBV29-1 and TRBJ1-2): SAVISQKPSRDICQRGTSLTIQCQVDSQVTMMFWYRQQPGQSLTLIATANQGSEATYESGFVIDKFPISRPNLTFSTLTVSNMSPEDSSIYLCSVEAGGTYGYTFGSGTRLTVV.

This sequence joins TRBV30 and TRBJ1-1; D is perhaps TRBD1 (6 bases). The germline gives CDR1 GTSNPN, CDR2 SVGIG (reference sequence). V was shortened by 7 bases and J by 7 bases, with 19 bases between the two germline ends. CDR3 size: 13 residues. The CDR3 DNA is TGTGCCTTACTACCGCAGACAGGACTTGAAGCTTTCTTT. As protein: CALLPQTGLEAFF.

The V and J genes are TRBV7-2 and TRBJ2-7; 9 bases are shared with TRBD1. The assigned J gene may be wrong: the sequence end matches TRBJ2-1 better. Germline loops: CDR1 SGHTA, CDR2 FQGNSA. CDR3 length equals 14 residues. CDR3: CASSSTGTGNEQFF. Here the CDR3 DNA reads TGTGCCAGCAGCAGTACCGGGACAGGGAATGAGCAGTTCTTC.

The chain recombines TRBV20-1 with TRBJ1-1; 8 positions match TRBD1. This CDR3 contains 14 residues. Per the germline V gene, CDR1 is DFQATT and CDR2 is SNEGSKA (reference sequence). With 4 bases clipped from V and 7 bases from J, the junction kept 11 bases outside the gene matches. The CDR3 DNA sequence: TGCAGTGCTAAATCAGGGGGCAGGGGAGGTGAAGCTTTCTTT. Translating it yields CSAKSGGRGGEAFF.

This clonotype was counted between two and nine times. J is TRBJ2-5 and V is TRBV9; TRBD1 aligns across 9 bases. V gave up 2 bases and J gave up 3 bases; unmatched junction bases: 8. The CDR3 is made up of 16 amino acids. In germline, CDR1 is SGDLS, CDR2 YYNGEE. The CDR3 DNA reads TGTGCCAGCAGCGTCGGGACAGGGAGACGCAAAGAGACCCAGTACTTC. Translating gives CASSVGTGRRKETQYF.